Below are 30 T cell receptor beta chains sequenced from a single sample in a study of beta chain features in type 1 diabetes. The study, taken as a whole, reports: Researchers report that Type 1 diabetes patients had moderately but significantly shorter TCRB CDR3s across all four CD4+ subsets.

Reverse transcription of all isolated RNA meant that expressed TCRB transcripts were sequenced. The table came from immunoSEQ multiplex PCR; TCRdb's copy has only in-frame clones and leaves some out. The sample lists fewer than 350,000 clones; 15% were seen once. Antigens of these TCRs are unknown. Source material: naive CD4+ T cells from blood. The receptors come from a man between 18 and 35 years old with type 1 diabetes.

V is TRBV4-2 and J is TRBJ2-6; 10 nucleotides match TRBD2. The CDR3 spans 19 residues. V was clipped by 3 bases and J by 0 bases; unmatched bases: 8. Germline-derived CDR1 and CDR2 are LGHNA and YNFKEQ. CDR3 nucleotides: TGTGCCAGCAGCCAGGAAGATAGCGGGAGGTTCTCTGGGGCCAACGTCCTGACTTTC. Amino acids: CASSQEDSGRFSGANVLTF.

The chain couples TRBV14 to TRBJ2-5; D call uncertain. CDR1 is SGHDN, CDR2 FVKESK, per germline. The CDR3 loop spans 12 amino acids. With 2 bases removed from V and 13 bases from J, the gap between germline ends came to 14 bases. The CDR3, as DNA: TGTGCCAGCAGCCAAAACCCCTTGGTGCGGTACTTC. Protein sequence: CASSQNPLVRYF.

The V call is TRBV18, the J call TRBJ1-1; weak D call: TRBD1 (6 bases). Germline assignment: CDR1 KGHSH and CDR2 LQKENI. The CDR3 covers 14 residues. Between the trimmed V and J ends, which lost 0 bases and 5 bases, there was a span of 10 bases. The CDR3 DNA is TGTGCCAGCTCACCACCGACAGGCCCGACTGAAGCTTTCTTT. This encodes CASSPPTGPTEAFF.

V usage is TRBV2 and J usage is TRBJ2-4; tentatively, D is TRBD2 (5 bases). The CDR3 sequence is 17 residues long. V was clipped by 5 bases and J by 0 bases, with 17 bases between them. Per germline, CDR1 SNHLY and CDR2 FYNNEI. Written as DNA, the CDR3 is TGTGCCAGCAGTCAATTGGGAGACAATTTAGCCAAAAACATTCAGTACTTC. Protein product: CASSQLGDNLAKNIQYF.

This clone was seen more than once but under ten times. This chain joins TRBV29-1 and TRBJ1-1; 10 bases fit TRBD1. The V and J ends lost 7 bases and 4 bases, in that order; junction bases with no gene match: 9. The length of the CDR3 is 14 residues. CDR1 SQVTM and CDR2 ANQGSEA come from the germline V gene. The CDR3 DNA follows: TGCAGCGGGTCGACAGGGGGCGTTGGCACTGAAGCTTTCTTT. This encodes CSGSTGGVGTEAFF. The full variable domain, rest sourced from reference TRBV29-1 and TRBJ1-1, is SAVISQKPSRDICQRGTSLTIQCQVDSQVTMMFWYRQQPGQSLTLIATANQGSEATYESGFVIDKFPISRPNLTFSTLTVSNMSPEDSSIYLCSGSTGGVGTEAFFGQGTRLTVV.

This clone was observed a handful of times. V is TRBV18 and J is TRBJ2-5, with 8 bases that match TRBD1. J lost 5 bases, V lost 1 base, and 3 bases had no gene match. CDR1 is KGHSH and CDR2 is LQKENI in the germline V gene. The CDR3 is 14 amino acids. The CDR3 nucleotides are TGTGCCAGCTCACCACAGAGGACAGGGGAGACCCAGTACTTC. Protein product: CASSPQRTGETQYF.

J is TRBJ2-7 and V is TRBV7-9; tentatively, D is TRBD1 (5 bases). Per the germline V gene, CDR1 is SEHNR and CDR2 is FQNEAQ (reference sequence). The CDR3 contains 12 residues. Trimming removed 7 bases at V and 6 bases at J, with 13 bases between. Here the CDR3 DNA reads TGTGCCAGCACGCAATCCAGGGTCGAGCAGTACTTC. It specifies CASTQSRVEQYF.

V usage is TRBV18 and J usage is TRBJ2-5; 8 positions agree with TRBD1. The CDR3 is 15 amino acids. Germline V gene sequence: CDR1 KGHSH, CDR2 LQKENI. J gave up 2 bases and V 4 bases, and 6 bases lay outside the gene matches. Written as DNA, the CDR3 is TGTGCCAGCTCACTACGGACAGGGAGTCAAGAGACCCAGTACTTC. Its protein product is CASSLRTGSQETQYF.

This rearrangement joins TRBV15 to TRBJ1-2; D is unresolved. In germline, CDR1 is LNHNV, CDR2 YYDKDF (reference sequence). There are 13 residues in the CDR3. Between the trimmed V and J ends, which lost 1 base and 7 bases, there was a span of 10 bases. CDR3 coding DNA: TGTGCCACCAGCAGAGGAGGATTCTCTGGCTACACCTTC. Encoded protein: CATSRGGFSGYTF.

The chain is built from TRBV30 and TRBJ2-2, with 7 bases that match TRBD2. Unmatched junction bases numbered 6, after V lost 1 base and J lost 4 bases. The CDR3 runs to 15 residues. Germline V CDR1 and CDR2: GTSNPN, SVGIG (reference sequence). Here the CDR3 reads CAWSGLAVITGELFF. The CDR3 DNA reads TGTGCCTGGAGTGGGCTAGCGGTTATCACCGGGGAGCTGTTTTTT.

V usage is TRBV7-8 and J usage is TRBJ2-7; 8 bases map to TRBD1. CDR1 is SGHVS and CDR2 is FQNEAQ in the germline V gene. The J segment lost 6 bases and the V segment lost 1 base, leaving 5 bases of the junction unmatched. This CDR3 contains 14 residues. The CDR3, as DNA: TGTGCCAGCAGCTTAGGACAGGGGTCACGCGAGCAGTACTTC. This translates into CASSLGQGSREQYF. Full variable domain (missing parts from reference TRBV7-8 and TRBJ2-7): GAGVSQSPRYKVAKRGQDVALRCDPISGHVSLFWYQQALGQGPEFLTYFQNEAQLDKSGLPSDRFFAERPEGSVSTLKIQRTQQEDSAVYLCASSLGQGSREQYFGPGTRLTVT.

This rearrangement joins TRBV7-6 to TRBJ2-6; 10 bases agree with TRBD1. Germline V lookup: CDR1 SGHVS, CDR2 FNYEAQ. V dropped 1 base and J dropped 8; count of bases not matched to a gene: 8. The CDR3 loop spans 17 amino acids. CDR3 in amino acids: CASSLDRQGAAPNVLTF. In nucleotides, the CDR3 is TGTGCCAGCAGCTTAGATAGACAGGGGGCCGCGCCCAACGTCCTGACTTTC. Full variable domain (outside the CDR3, taken from reference TRBV7-6 and TRBJ2-6): GAGVSQSPRYKVTKRGQDVALRCDPISGHVSLYWYRQALGQGPEFLTYFNYEAQQDKSGLPNDRFSAERPEGSISTLTIQRTEQRDSAMYRCASSLDRQGAAPNVLTFGAGSRLTVL.

This clone was observed a handful of times. The V gene is TRBV11-2, the J gene TRBJ2-5; D gene unclear. Germline assignment: CDR1 SGHAT and CDR2 FQNNGV. V shed 0 bases and J shed 2 bases, with 4 bases lying between them. The CDR3 sequence is 13 residues long. DNA for the CDR3: TGTGCCAGCAGCTTAGACAGACAAGAGACCCAGTACTTC. It encodes CASSLDRQETQYF. The full variable domain, in which reference TRBV11-2 and TRBJ2-5 provide the parts outside the CDR3, is EAGVAQSPRYKIIEKRQSVAFWCNPISGHATLYWYQQILGQGPKLLIQFQNNGVVDDSQLPKDRFSAERLKGVDSTLKIQPAKLEDSAVYLCASSLDRQETQYFGPGTRLLVL.

The V and J genes are TRBV5-6 and TRBJ1-1; D is uncertain. The CDR3 extends over 15 amino acids. The V end lost 4 bases, the J end lost 4 bases, and 17 bases lay between the germline ends. CDR1 and CDR2 (germline): SGHDT, YYEEEE. CDR3 DNA: TGTGCCAGCAGCCCGCCTGCTACGAAGAGCACTGAAGCTTTCTTT. It is translated as CASSPPATKSTEAFF. Looking up the rest from reference TRBV5-6 and TRBJ1-1 gives the full variable domain: DAGVTQSPTHLIKTRGQQVTLRCSPKSGHDTVSWYQQALGQGPQFIFQYYEEEERQRGNFPDRFSGHQFPNYSSELNVNALLLGDSALYLCASSPPATKSTEAFFGQGTRLTVV.

The rearrangement links TRBV5-6 to TRBJ2-7; 7 bases match TRBD2. The CDR3 has 16 amino acids. The ends lost 3 bases at V and 6 bases at J; junction bases unmatched: 15. Per the germline V gene, CDR1 is SGHDT and CDR2 is YYEEEE. In nucleotides, the CDR3 is TGTGCCAGCAGCTACCCGACGGGAATAGCGGGTGGCGAGCAGTACTTC. It translates to CASSYPTGIAGGEQYF.

This clone was seen a few times. V is TRBV6-6 and J is TRBJ1-1, with TRBD1 identical over 8 bases. CDR1 and CDR2 from the germline V gene are MNHNY and SVGAGI (reference sequence). The CDR3 spans 14 residues. Germline trimming cut 5 bases from V and 7 bases from J; bases unmatched to any gene: 9. Here the CDR3 reads CASSRDRRGNEAFF. DNA for the CDR3: TGTGCCAGCAGTCGGGACAGGCGCGGGAATGAAGCTTTCTTT.

This sequence joins TRBV6-5 and TRBJ1-3; D not certain. This CDR3 comprises 14 residues. Trimming stripped 4 bases from V and 4 bases from J, with 11 bases between. Germline CDR1 reads MNHEY; CDR2 reads SVGAGI. CDR3 region: CASSFTTTGNTIYF. Here the CDR3 DNA reads TGTGCCAGCAGTTTTACAACAACAGGAAACACCATATATTTT.

The chain links TRBV4-2 to TRBJ1-4; D is possibly TRBD1 (5 bases). Trimming took off 2 bases at V and 4 bases at J, with 11 bases between the two ends. The CDR3 spans 15 residues. Germline CDR1 is LGHNA and CDR2 is YNFKEQ. CDR3 amino acids: CASSQRGDHNEKLFF. The DNA for the CDR3 is TGTGCCAGCAGCCAACGGGGGGATCATAATGAAAAACTGTTTTTT.

This clone was picked up a small number of times. The chain has TRBV9 and TRBJ2-3, with TRBD2 matching over 16 bases. Germline V gives CDR1 SGDLS, CDR2 YYNGEE. The CDR3 covers 16 residues. V was clipped by 4 bases and J by 4 bases; unmatched bases: 3. CDR3 region: CASSPGLAGGSDTQYF. The CDR3 DNA sequence: TGTGCCAGCAGCCCGGGACTAGCGGGGGGGTCAGATACGCAGTATTTT.

This clone has more than one count but fewer than ten. This chain links TRBV30 with TRBJ2-7; weak D call: TRBD2 (5 bases). Germline CDR1 reads GTSNPN; CDR2 reads SVGIG (reference sequence). This CDR3 region has 12 residues. The V end was cut by 4 bases, the J end by 3 bases, with 10 bases between. CDR3 region: CAWKSGYYEQYF. As DNA, the CDR3 is TGTGCCTGGAAGAGCGGTTACTACGAGCAGTACTTC.

In this sample, this clone turned up a few times. The chain has TRBV7-9 and TRBJ2-7; possible D gene TRBD2, 5 bases. The ends were cut back, 3 bases at V and 3 bases at J, with 6 bases in the middle. The V gene's germline CDR1 is SEHNR and CDR2 FQNEAQ (reference sequence). There are 12 residues in the CDR3. CDR3 residues: CASSLSGYEQYF. CDR3 in DNA: TGTGCCAGCAGCTTGAGCGGCTACGAGCAGTACTTC.

This chain uses TRBV2 with TRBJ2-3, with a weak D call TRBD1 (6 bases). Germline loops: CDR1 SNHLY, CDR2 FYNNEI. CDR3 length: 20 amino acids. V lost 4 bases to trimming and J lost 0 bases, with 26 bases between them. DNA of the CDR3: TGTGCCAGCAGTGGAAGCGGAAACGGTTGGACAGCCAGTAGCACAGATACGCAGTATTTT. This codes for CASSGSGNGWTASSTDTQYF. Variable domain in full (rest from reference TRBV2 and TRBJ2-3): EPEVTQTPSHQVTQMGQEVILRCVPISNHLYFYWYRQILGQKVEFLVSFYNNEISEKSEIFDDQFSVERPDGSNFTLKIRSTKLEDSAMYFCASSGSGNGWTASSTDTQYFGPGTRLTVL.

This clone occurred a few times. The chain uses TRBV6-6 and TRBJ1-5, with 7 bases aligning to TRBD1. The germline gives CDR1 MNHNY, CDR2 SVGAGI (reference sequence). The CDR3 extends over 15 amino acids. V gave up 2 bases and J gave up 4 bases; unmatched junction bases: 5. Here the CDR3 DNA reads TGTGCCAGCAGTTACGACGGACAGGAGAATCAGCCCCAGCATTTT. Encoded protein: CASSYDGQENQPQHF.

V gene TRBV6-5 combines with J gene TRBJ2-1; TRBD2 matches 8 bases. Germline trimming cut 0 bases from V and 0 bases from J; bases unmatched to any gene: 1. Germline assignment: CDR1 MNHEY and CDR2 SVGAGI. The CDR3 sequence is 16 residues long. In DNA, the CDR3 is TGTGCCAGCAGTTACTCCAGCGGGGGCTCCTACAATGAGCAGTTCTTC. Amino acids: CASSYSSGGSYNEQFF.

CDR3 in amino acids: CASSHDERVVSDTQYF. The CDR3, as DNA: TGCGCCAGCAGCCATGACGAGCGGGTCGTATCGGATACGCAGTATTTT. The V call is TRBV4-1, the J call TRBJ2-3; weak D call: TRBD2 (6 bases). Germline values: CDR1 MGHRA, CDR2 YSYEKL. This CDR3 is 16 amino acids long. V lost 3 bases and J lost 6, with 19 bases in between.

This clone has only a few counts. The gene calls are TRBV6-5 and TRBJ1-2; 9 nucleotides align to TRBD1. The V and J ends lost 4 bases and 4 bases, in that order; junction bases with no gene match: 10. CDR1 MNHEY and CDR2 SVGAGI come from the germline V gene. This CDR3 is 16 amino acids long. This CDR3 is CASSSLPLGQGYGYTF. The CDR3 DNA is TGTGCCAGCAGTTCCCTCCCCTTGGGACAGGGCTATGGCTACACCTTC.

This clone was seen a few times. The chain employs TRBV27 and TRBJ2-2; TRBD1 matches 8 bases. V shed 5 bases and J 13 bases; nucleotides not matched to a gene: 6. Germline CDR1 and CDR2: MNHEY and SMNVEV (reference sequence). CDR3 length equals 12 residues. The CDR3 region has the DNA TGTGCCAGCAGTGGACAGGGACAGGCGCTGTTTTTT. It translates to CASSGQGQALFF.

The chain employs TRBV5-1 and TRBJ2-7; 9 nucleotides line up with TRBD2. Trimming cost V 0 bases and J 2 bases; bases outside gene matches: 3. CDR1 is SGHRS and CDR2 is YFSETQ in the germline V gene. This CDR3 spans 15 amino acids. This CDR3 reads CASSLALAGAYEQYF. Here the CDR3 DNA reads TGCGCCAGCAGCTTGGCACTAGCGGGCGCCTACGAGCAGTACTTC. Full variable domain (outside the CDR3, taken from reference TRBV5-1 and TRBJ2-7): KAGVTQTPRYLIKTRGQQVTLSCSPISGHRSVSWYQQTPGQGLQFLFEYFSETQRNKGNFPGRFSGRQFSNSRSEMNVSTLELGDSALYLCASSLALAGAYEQYFGPGTRLTVT.

This chain uses TRBV15 with TRBJ1-5, with unresolved D. This CDR3 has 18 amino acids. Trimming removed 2 bases at V and 1 base at J, with 18 bases between. Germline V lookup: CDR1 LNHNV, CDR2 YYDKDF (reference sequence). The CDR3 bases are TGTGCCACCAGCAGATATACACACCAGATTTCAAGCAATCAGCCCCAGCATTTT. Its protein product is CATSRYTHQISSNQPQHF.

The rearrangement joins TRBV30 to TRBJ2-2, with 11 nucleotides matching TRBD2. Per the germline V gene, CDR1 is GTSNPN and CDR2 is SVGIG (reference sequence). CDR3 length equals 15 residues. V lost 5 bases to trimming and J lost 2 bases; unmatched junction nucleotides: 4. DNA of the CDR3: TGTGCCTGGGGGGGACTAGCGGTAAACACCGGGGAGCTGTTTTTT. As protein: CAWGGLAVNTGELFF.